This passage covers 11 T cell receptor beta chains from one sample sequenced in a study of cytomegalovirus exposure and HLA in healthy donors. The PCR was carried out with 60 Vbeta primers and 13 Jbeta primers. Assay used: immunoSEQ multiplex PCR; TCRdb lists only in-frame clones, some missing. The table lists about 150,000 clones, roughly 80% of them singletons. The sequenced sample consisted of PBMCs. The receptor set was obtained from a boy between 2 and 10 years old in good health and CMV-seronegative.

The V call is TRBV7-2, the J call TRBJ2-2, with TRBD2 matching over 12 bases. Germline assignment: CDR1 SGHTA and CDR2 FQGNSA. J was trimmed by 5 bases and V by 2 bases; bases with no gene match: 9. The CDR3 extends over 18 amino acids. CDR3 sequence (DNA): TGTGCCAGCAGCTTAACGGCTAGCGGGAGGGCCTTGACCGGGGAGCTGTTTTTT. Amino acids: CASSLTASGRALTGELFF.

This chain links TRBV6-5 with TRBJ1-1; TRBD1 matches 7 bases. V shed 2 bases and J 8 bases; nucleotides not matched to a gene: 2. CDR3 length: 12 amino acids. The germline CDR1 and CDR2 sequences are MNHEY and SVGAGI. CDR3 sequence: CASSYLGQEAFF. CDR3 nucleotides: TGTGCCAGCAGTTACCTGGGACAGGAAGCTTTCTTT.

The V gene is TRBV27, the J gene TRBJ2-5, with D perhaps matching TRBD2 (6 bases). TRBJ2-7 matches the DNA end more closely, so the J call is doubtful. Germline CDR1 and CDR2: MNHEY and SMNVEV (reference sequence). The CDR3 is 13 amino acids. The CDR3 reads CASSLGLSYEQYF. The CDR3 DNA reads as TGTGCCAGCAGTTTGGGACTGTCCTACGAGCAGTACTTC.

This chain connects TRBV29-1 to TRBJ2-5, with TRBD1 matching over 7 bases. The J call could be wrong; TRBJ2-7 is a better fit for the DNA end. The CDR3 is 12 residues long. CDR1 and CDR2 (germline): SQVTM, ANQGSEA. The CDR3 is CSVSTGFYEQYF. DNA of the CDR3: TGCAGCGTTTCGACAGGGTTCTACGAGCAGTACTTC.

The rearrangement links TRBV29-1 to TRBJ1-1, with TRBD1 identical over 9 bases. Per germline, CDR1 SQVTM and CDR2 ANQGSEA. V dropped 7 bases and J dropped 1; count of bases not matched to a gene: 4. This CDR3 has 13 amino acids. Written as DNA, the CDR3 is TGCAGCGCAAAGACAGGGGGGAACACTGAAGCTTTCTTT. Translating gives CSAKTGGNTEAFF.

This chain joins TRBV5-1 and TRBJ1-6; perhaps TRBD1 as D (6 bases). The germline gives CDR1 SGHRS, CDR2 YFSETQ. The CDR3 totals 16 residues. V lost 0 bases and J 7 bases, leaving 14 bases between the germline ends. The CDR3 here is CASSLDGGGRNSPLHF. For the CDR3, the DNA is TGCGCCAGCAGCTTGGATGGGGGCGGTCGAAATTCACCCCTCCACTTT.

CDR3 amino acids: CASSSRDRANGYTF. The CDR3 DNA reads as TGCGCCAGCAGCTCCCGGGACAGGGCGAATGGCTACACCTTC. The chain joins TRBV5-1 to TRBJ1-2; 9 bases agree with TRBD1. V dropped 3 bases and J dropped 6; count of bases not matched to a gene: 6. The germline CDR1 and CDR2 sequences are SGHRS and YFSETQ. The CDR3 totals 14 residues.

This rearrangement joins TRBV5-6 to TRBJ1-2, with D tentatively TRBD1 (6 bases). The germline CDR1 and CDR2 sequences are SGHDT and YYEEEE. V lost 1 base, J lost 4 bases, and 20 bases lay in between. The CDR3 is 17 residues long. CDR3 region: CASSLWGGGTGIYGYTF. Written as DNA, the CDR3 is TGTGCCAGCAGCTTGTGGGGGGGAGGTACAGGGATCTATGGCTACACCTTC.

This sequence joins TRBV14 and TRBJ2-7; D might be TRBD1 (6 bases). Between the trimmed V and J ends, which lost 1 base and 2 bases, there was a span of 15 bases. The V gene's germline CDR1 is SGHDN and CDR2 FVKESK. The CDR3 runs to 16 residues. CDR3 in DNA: TGTGCCAGCAGCCAAGTCGGTAAGGACAGTACCTACGAGCAGTACTTC. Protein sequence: CASSQVGKDSTYEQYF.

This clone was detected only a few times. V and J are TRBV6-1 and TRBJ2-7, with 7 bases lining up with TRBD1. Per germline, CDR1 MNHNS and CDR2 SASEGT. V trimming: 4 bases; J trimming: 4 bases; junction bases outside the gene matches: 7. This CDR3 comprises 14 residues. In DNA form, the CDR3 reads TGTGCCAGCAGTGCGTCCGGGACAGCATACGAGCAGTACTTC. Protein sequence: CASSASGTAYEQYF.

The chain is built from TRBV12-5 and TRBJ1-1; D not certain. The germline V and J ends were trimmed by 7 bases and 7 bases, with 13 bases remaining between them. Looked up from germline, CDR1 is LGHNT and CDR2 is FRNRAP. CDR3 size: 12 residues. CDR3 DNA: TGTGCTAGTGCTCTGCCCGGGGTTGAAGCTTTCTTT. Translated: CASALPGVEAFF.